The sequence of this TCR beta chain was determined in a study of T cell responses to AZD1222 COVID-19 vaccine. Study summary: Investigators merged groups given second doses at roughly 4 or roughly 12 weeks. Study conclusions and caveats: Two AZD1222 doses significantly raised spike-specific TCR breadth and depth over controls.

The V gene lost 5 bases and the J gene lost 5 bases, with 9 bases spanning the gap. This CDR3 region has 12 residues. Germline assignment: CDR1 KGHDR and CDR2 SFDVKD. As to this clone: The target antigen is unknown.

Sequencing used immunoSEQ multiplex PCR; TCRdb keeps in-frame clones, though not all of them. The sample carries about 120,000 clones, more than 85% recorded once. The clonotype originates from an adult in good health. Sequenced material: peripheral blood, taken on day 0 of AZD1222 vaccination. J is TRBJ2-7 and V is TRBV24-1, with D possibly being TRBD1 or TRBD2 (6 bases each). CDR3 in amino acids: CATSAGANEQYF. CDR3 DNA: TGTGCCACCAGTGCGGGGGCGAACGAGCAGTACTTC.